The rows below give T cell receptor beta chains drawn from one sample of a study of shared clonotypes between healthy human individuals. The table came from immunoSEQ multiplex PCR; TCRdb's copy has only in-frame clones and leaves some out. The sample gives about 2.4 million clones, around 94% of which show up once; roughly 0.14% is in the top ten. Specimen: naive CD4+ T cells sorted from blood. These receptors originate from a man between 18 and 35 years old in good health. Both conserved end residues are part of each CDR3. A D gene is named only where the DNA matches it firmly. A row's size may be missing; if present it is once, few, many or a size class.

clone_size	v_call	j_call	d_call	cdr3_aa	cdr3_nt
-	TRBV9	TRBJ1-2	-	CASSVDKGNYGYTF	TGTGCCAGCAGCGTAGATAAGGGAAACTATGGCTACACCTTC
once	TRBV2	TRBJ1-5	-	CASSGRGGGNQPQHF	TGTGCCAGCAGTGGTCGAGGAGGTGGCAATCAGCCCCAGCATTTT
-	TRBV5-1	TRBJ1-1	-	CASSLERSNTEAFF	TGCGCCAGCAGCTTGGAACGTTCGAACACTGAAGCTTTCTTT
-	TRBV7-2	TRBJ1-6	TRBD1	CASSPDRGRPLHF	TGTGCCAGCAGCCCTGACAGGGGGCGACCCCTCCACTTT
-	TRBV7-9	TRBJ2-2	-	CASSPAGELFF	TGTGCCAGCAGCCCAGCAGGGGAGCTGTTTTTT
once	TRBV6-5	TRBJ2-2	TRBD2	CASRVAGATGELFF	TGTGCCAGCCGGGTAGCGGGAGCCACCGGGGAGCTGTTTTTT
-	TRBV5-1	TRBJ2-3	TRBD2	CATKDGGDTQYF	TGCGCCACCAAAGACGGGGGGGATACGCAGTATTTT
-	TRBV2	TRBJ2-5	-	CASAGQETQYF	TGTGCCAGCGCTGGCCAAGAGACCCAGTACTTC
-	TRBV29-1	TRBJ2-1	TRBD2	CSVGQLAGGLIDNYNEQFF	TGCAGCGTCGGACAACTAGCGGGGGGACTAATAGATAACTACAATGAGCAGTTCTTC
-	TRBV5-8	TRBJ2-2	-	CASSLVLASSNTGELFF	TGTGCCAGCAGCTTGGTTTTGGCTAGCAGTAACACCGGGGAGCTGTTTTTT
few	TRBV6-4	TRBJ1-5	-	CAGGVNQPQHF	TGTGCCGGCGGAGTAAATCAGCCCCAGCATTTT
-	TRBV4-2	TRBJ1-3	-	CASSQGAGGLRTSTTIYF	TGTGCCAGCAGCCAGGGAGCGGGGGGACTGCGGACCTCTACCACCATATATTTT
once	TRBV5-1	TRBJ1-4	-	CASSLAGRTTNEKLFF	TGCGCCAGCAGCTTGGCCGGACGGACAACTAATGAAAAACTGTTTTTT
-	TRBV7-8	TRBJ2-7	-	CASSARGTATSYEQYF	TGTGCCAGCAGCGCCCGTGGGACTGCCACTTCCTACGAGCAGTACTTC
-	TRBV5-8	TRBJ1-3	-	CASTDPSRTYTIYF	TGTGCCAGCACCGACCCCAGTAGGACGTACACCATATATTTT
-	TRBV30	TRBJ2-5	-	CAFGLSQETQYF	TGTGCCTTCGGACTGAGCCAAGAGACCCAGTACTTC
-	TRBV5-1	TRBJ2-1	-	CASSLDADSYNEQFF	TGCGCCAGCAGCTTGGACGCCGACTCCTACAATGAGCAGTTCTTC
few	TRBV29-1	TRBJ1-5	TRBD1	CSVVQGNQPQHF	TGCAGCGTAGTACAGGGGAATCAGCCCCAGCATTTT
-	TRBV30	TRBJ1-4	-	CAWSWADEKLFF	TGTGCCTGGAGTTGGGCAGATGAAAAACTGTTTTTT
-	TRBV5-4	TRBJ1-5	TRBD1	CASSLSGTGISQPQHF	TGTGCCAGCAGCTTGTCAGGGACAGGGATAAGTCAGCCCCAGCATTTT
-	TRBV5-1	TRBJ2-3	-	CASSAHQTDTQYF	TGCGCCAGCAGCGCACACCAGACAGATACGCAGTATTTT
once	TRBV19	TRBJ2-1	-	CASSIVQGHYNEQFF	TGTGCCAGTAGTATTGTACAGGGTCATTACAATGAGCAGTTCTTC
-	TRBV19	TRBJ2-1	-	CASSIEWPRGSNEQFF	TGTGCCAGTAGTATAGAATGGCCCCGAGGGAGCAATGAGCAGTTCTTC
-	TRBV6-1	TRBJ1-5	-	CASSGGSNQPQHF	TGTGCCAGCAGCGGCGGGAGCAATCAGCCCCAGCATTTT
-	TRBV6-6	TRBJ1-3	TRBD1	CASSYTSGGAGNTIYF	TGTGCCAGCAGTTACACCTCAGGGGGAGCTGGAAACACCATATATTTT
-	TRBV5-1	TRBJ2-1	TRBD1	CASSSRDRVNNEQFF	TGCGCCAGCAGCTCCCGGGACAGGGTCAACAATGAGCAGTTCTTC
once	TRBV14	TRBJ1-2	-	CASSQAPQDHYGYTF	TGTGCCAGCAGCCAAGCCCCACAGGACCACTATGGCTACACCTTC
-	TRBV4-3	TRBJ2-2	TRBD1	CASSHRQGATGELFF	TGCGCCAGCAGCCATCGGCAGGGGGCCACCGGGGAGCTGTTTTTT